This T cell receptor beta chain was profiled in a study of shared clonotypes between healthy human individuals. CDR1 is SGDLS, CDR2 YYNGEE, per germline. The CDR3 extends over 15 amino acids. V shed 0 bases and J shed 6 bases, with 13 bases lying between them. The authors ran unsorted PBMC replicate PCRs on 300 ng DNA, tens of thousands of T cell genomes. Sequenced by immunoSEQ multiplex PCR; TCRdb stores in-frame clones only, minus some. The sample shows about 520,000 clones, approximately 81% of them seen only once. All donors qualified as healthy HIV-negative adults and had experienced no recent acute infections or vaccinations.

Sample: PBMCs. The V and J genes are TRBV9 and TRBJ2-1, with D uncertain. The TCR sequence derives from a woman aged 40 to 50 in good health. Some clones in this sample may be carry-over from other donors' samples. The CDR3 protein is CASSVGRSWGNEQFF. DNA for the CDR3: TGTGCCAGCAGCGTAGGTCGGAGTTGGGGCAATGAGCAGTTCTTC.